Listed below are T cell receptor beta chains from one sample, sequenced in a study of blood T cells in healthy people across ages. TCRdb reanalysed the 5' RACE reads using MiXCR and keeps one entry per CDR3 protein. The sample consists of about 970,000 distinct CDR3 sequences, roughly 50% of them appearing once. Sequenced material: blood. Source of these receptors: a woman aged 60-70 years in good health. Each CDR3 is given with its conserved first and last residue. A D gene is named only where the DNA matches it firmly.

cdr3_aa d_call j_call v_call
CASASTGGRWEKLFF TRBD1 TRBJ1-4 TRBV28
CASSPVRGGSTDTQYF NA TRBJ2-3 TRBV7-7
CASTETHEQYF NA TRBJ2-7 TRBV11-2
CASNAAGTGSSYEQYF NA TRBJ2-7 TRBV16
CASRPKSDFYGYTF NA TRBJ1-2 TRBV12-3/TRBV12-4
CASSLPLAGEYETQYF TRBD2 TRBJ2-5 TRBV28
CASSFGLGDTDTQYF TRBD2 TRBJ2-3 TRBV7-9
CASSQSKGDSNQPQHF NA TRBJ1-5 TRBV16
CASSADFSPYEQYF NA NA TRBV6-5
CSVEGDSNTEAFF NA TRBJ1-1 TRBV29-1
CASSLSWKTTTYEQYF NA TRBJ2-7 TRBV27
CASSLGRTGFYEQYF TRBD1 TRBJ2-7 TRBV7-8
CASSRVRDRGETQYF TRBD1 TRBJ2-5 TRBV5-1
CSAIASGERKTQYF TRBD2 TRBJ2-5 TRBV20-1
CASSSRGTGATSGANVLTF TRBD1 TRBJ2-6 TRBV7-9
CASRSDSYSYEQYF NA TRBJ2-7 TRBV11-1
CASSPPRWRGPQPQHF NA TRBJ1-5 TRBV6-2/TRBV6-3
CASSLGINYEQYF NA NA TRBV12-3/TRBV12-4
CASSLGDQVKNIQYF NA TRBJ2-4 TRBV5-1
CASSLGPGGADTEYF TRBD1 TRBJ2-3 TRBV12-3/TRBV12-4
CASSRSGTDYSPLHF TRBD1 TRBJ1-6 TRBV4-2
CASSSPLQRQGQHYEQYF TRBD1 NA TRBV27
CASSGNRGPYEQYF TRBD1 TRBJ2-7 TRBV2
CSGDVGDGETQYF NA TRBJ2-5 TRBV20-1
CASSPGDREMGASDQPQHF TRBD1 TRBJ1-5 TRBV28
CASSHRNEQFF NA TRBJ2-1 TRBV3-1
CASSPSSGEHTDTQYF NA TRBJ2-3 TRBV27
CASSYLGGRADTQYF NA TRBJ2-3 TRBV2
CASSFGGLGSDTQYF NA TRBJ2-3 TRBV27
CASSELSGVASYEQYF NA TRBJ2-7 TRBV6-1
CASKVGRVGSPLHF NA TRBJ1-6 TRBV12-3/TRBV12-4
CASSASGSDEQFF TRBD2 TRBJ2-1 TRBV6-5
CASSPRRNSYEQYF NA NA TRBV11-3
CASSLGTGDSEQFF TRBD1 TRBJ2-1 TRBV7-7
CRGVFFAEAFF NA TRBJ1-1 TRBV20-1
CASTNTGSRVYEQYF NA TRBJ2-7 TRBV28
CASSRGYTDTQYF NA TRBJ2-3 TRBV7-2
CSARDQVREEKLFF NA TRBJ1-4 TRBV20-1
CASGSISRVGYGYTF NA TRBJ1-2 TRBV5-6
CASSRIGQGLAANTGELFF TRBD2 TRBJ2-2 TRBV6-2/TRBV6-3
CAPLDRAGELFF NA TRBJ2-2 TRBV24-1
CATSRDVESSNEQYF NA TRBJ2-5 TRBV15